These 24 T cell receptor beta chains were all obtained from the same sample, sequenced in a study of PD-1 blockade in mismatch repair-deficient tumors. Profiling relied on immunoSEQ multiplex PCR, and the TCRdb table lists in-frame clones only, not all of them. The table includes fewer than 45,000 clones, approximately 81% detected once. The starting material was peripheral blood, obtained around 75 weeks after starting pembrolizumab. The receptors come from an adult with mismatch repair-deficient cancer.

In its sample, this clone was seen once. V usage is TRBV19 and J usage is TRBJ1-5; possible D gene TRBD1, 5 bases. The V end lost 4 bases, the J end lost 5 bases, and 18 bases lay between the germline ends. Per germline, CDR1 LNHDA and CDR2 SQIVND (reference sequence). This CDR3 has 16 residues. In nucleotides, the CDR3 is TGTGCCAGTAGTAGAAGGGACCCGGGCGGGTATCAGCCCCAGCATTTT. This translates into CASSRRDPGGYQPQHF.

The CDR3, as DNA: TGTGCCAGCAGCTTAGACGGCGGGTATAACACCGGGGAGCTGTTTTTT. It specifies CASSLDGGYNTGELFF. The V and J genes are TRBV11-2 and TRBJ2-2; TRBD2 might be the D (5 bases). Germline-derived CDR1 and CDR2 are SGHAT and FQNNGV. V lost 0 bases to trimming and J lost 2 bases, with 10 bases between them. The CDR3 spans 16 residues.

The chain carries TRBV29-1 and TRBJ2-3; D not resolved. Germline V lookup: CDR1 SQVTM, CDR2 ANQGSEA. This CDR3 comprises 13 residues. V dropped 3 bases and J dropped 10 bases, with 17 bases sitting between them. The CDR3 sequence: CSVEHDWAWAQYF. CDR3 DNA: TGCAGCGTTGAGCACGATTGGGCATGGGCGCAGTATTTT.

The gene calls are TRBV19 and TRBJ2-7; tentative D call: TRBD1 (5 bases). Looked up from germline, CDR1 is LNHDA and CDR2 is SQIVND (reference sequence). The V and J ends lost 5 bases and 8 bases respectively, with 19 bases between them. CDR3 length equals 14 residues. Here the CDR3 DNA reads TGTGCCAGTAGTTCCCCAGGGTTAGACCTTCAGCAGTACTTC. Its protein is CASSSPGLDLQQYF.

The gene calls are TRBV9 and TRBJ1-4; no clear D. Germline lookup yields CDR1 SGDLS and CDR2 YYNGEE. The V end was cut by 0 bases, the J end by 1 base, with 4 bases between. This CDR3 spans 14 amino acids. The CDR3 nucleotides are TGTGCCAGCAGCGTAGTGGGAACTAATGAAAAACTGTTTTTT. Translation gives CASSVVGTNEKLFF.

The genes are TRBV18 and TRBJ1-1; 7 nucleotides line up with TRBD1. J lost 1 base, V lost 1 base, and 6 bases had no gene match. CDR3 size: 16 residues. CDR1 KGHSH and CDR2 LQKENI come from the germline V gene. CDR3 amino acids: CASSPLSGQRNTEAFF. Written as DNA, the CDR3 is TGTGCCAGCTCACCACTTTCGGGACAGAGGAACACTGAAGCTTTCTTT.

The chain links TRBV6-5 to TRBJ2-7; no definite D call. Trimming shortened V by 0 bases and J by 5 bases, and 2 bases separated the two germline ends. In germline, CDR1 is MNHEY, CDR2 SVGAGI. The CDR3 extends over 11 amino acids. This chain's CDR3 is CASSYSNEQYF. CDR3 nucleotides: TGTGCCAGCAGTTACTCGAACGAGCAGTACTTC.

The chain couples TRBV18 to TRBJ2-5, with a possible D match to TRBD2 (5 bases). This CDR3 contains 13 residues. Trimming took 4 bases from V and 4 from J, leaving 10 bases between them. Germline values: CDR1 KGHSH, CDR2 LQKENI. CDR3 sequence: CASSLHEGETQYF. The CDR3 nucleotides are TGTGCCAGCTCACTCCACGAGGGAGAGACCCAGTACTTC.

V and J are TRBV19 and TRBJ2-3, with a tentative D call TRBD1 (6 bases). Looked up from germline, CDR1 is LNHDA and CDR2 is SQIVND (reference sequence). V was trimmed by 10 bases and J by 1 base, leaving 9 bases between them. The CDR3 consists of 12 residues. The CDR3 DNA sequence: TGTGCCACCAGGGGACGCACAGATACGCAGTATTTT. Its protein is CATRGRTDTQYF.

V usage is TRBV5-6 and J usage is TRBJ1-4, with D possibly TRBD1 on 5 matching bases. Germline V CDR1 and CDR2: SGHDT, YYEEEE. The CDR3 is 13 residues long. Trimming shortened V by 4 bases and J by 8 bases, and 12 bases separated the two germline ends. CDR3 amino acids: CASSGTRAEKLFF. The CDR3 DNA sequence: TGTGCCAGCAGCGGGACCCGGGCCGAAAAACTGTTTTTT.

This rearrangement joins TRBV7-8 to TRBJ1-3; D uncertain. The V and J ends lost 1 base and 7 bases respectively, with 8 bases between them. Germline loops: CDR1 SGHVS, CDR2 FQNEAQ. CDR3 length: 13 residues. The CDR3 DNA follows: TGTGCCAGCAGCTTAGTCGGGGTCAACACCATATATTTT. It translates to CASSLVGVNTIYF.

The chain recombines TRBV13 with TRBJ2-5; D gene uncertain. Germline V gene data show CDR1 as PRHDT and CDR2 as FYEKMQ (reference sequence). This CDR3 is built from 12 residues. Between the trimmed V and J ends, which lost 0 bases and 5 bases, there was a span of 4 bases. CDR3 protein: CASSLGEETQYF. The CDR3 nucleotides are TGTGCCAGCAGCTTAGGAGAGGAGACCCAGTACTTC.

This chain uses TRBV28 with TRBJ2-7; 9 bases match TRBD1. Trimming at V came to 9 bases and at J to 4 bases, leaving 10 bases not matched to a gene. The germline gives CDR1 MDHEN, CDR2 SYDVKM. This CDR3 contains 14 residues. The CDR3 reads CASGPGTGRYEQYF. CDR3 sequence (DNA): TGTGCCAGTGGGCCAGGGACAGGGAGGTACGAGCAGTACTTC.

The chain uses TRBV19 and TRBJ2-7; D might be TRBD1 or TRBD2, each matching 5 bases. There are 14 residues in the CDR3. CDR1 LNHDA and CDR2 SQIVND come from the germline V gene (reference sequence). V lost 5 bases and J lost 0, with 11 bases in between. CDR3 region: CASSPGTVSYEQYF. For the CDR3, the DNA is TGTGCCAGTAGTCCTGGGACGGTCTCCTACGAGCAGTACTTC.

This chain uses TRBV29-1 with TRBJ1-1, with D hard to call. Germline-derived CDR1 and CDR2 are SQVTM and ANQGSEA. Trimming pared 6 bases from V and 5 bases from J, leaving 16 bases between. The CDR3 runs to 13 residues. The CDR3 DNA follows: TGCAGCGTCAAGTCGAATGGTGCTACTGAAGCTTTCTTT. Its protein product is CSVKSNGATEAFF. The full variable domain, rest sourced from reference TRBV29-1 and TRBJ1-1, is SAVISQKPSRDICQRGTSLTIQCQVDSQVTMMFWYRQQPGQSLTLIATANQGSEATYESGFVIDKFPISRPNLTFSTLTVSNMSPEDSSIYLCSVKSNGATEAFFGQGTRLTVV.

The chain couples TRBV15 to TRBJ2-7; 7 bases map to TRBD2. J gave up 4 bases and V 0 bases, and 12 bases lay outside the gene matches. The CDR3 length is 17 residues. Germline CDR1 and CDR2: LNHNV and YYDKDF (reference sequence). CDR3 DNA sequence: TGTGCCACCAGCAGAGAGAACGCGGGAGCTGGGGGATACGAGCAGTACTTC. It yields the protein CATSRENAGAGGYEQYF.

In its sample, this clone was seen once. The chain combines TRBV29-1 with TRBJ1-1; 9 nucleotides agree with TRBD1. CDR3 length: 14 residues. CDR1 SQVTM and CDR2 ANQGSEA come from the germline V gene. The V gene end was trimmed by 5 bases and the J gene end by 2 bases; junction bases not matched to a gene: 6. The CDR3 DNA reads TGCAGCGTTTCCCAGACAGGGGGAAACACTGAAGCTTTCTTT. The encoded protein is CSVSQTGGNTEAFF. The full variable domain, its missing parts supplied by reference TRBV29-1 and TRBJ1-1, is SAVISQKPSRDICQRGTSLTIQCQVDSQVTMMFWYRQQPGQSLTLIATANQGSEATYESGFVIDKFPISRPNLTFSTLTVSNMSPEDSSIYLCSVSQTGGNTEAFFGQGTRLTVV.

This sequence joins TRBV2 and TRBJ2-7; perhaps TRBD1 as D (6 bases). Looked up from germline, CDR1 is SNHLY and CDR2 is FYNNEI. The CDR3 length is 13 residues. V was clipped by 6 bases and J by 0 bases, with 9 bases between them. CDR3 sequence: CASRTGNSYEQYF. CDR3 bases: TGTGCCAGCAGGACAGGTAACTCCTACGAGCAGTACTTC. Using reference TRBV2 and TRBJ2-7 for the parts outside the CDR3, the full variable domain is EPEVTQTPSHQVTQMGQEVILRCVPISNHLYFYWYRQILGQKVEFLVSFYNNEISEKSEIFDDQFSVERPDGSNFTLKIRSTKLEDSAMYFCASRTGNSYEQYFGPGTRLTVT.

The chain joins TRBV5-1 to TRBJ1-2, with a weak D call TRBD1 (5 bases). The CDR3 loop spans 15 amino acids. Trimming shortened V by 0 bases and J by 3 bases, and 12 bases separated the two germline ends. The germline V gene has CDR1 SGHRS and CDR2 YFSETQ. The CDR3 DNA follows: TGCGCCAGCAGCTTGGCTTTGCAGGGCCACTATGGCTACACCTTC. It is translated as CASSLALQGHYGYTF.

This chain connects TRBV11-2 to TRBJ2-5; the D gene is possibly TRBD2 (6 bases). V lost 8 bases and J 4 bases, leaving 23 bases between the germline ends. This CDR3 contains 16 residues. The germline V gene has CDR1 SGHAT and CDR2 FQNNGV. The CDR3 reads CASLLANPGVGETQYF. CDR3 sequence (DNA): TGTGCCAGCCTACTAGCCAACCCTGGGGTAGGAGAGACCCAGTACTTC.

CDR3 residues: CASSSKEMREGPYNEQFF. In DNA, the CDR3 is TGTGCCAGCAGCTCCAAAGAGATGCGGGAGGGCCCCTACAATGAGCAGTTCTTC. This chain connects TRBV7-9 to TRBJ2-1; TRBD2 aligns across 9 bases. V gave up 4 bases and J gave up 2 bases; unmatched junction bases: 12. The germline V gene has CDR1 SEHNR and CDR2 FQNEAQ (reference sequence). CDR3 length equals 18 residues.

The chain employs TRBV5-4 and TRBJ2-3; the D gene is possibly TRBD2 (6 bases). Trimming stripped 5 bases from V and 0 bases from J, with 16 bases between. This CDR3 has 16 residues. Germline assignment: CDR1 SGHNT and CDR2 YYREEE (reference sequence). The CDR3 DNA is TGTGCCAGCAGGTTAAATCCGGGAGCGAGCACAGATACGCAGTATTTT. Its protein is CASRLNPGASTDTQYF.

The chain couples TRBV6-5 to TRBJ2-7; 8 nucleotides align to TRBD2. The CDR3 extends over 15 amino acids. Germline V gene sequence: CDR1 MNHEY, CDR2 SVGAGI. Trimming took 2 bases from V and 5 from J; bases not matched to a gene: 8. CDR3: CASSYRLARGDEQYF. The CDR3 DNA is TGTGCCAGCAGTTACCGACTAGCGCGGGGGGACGAGCAGTACTTC.

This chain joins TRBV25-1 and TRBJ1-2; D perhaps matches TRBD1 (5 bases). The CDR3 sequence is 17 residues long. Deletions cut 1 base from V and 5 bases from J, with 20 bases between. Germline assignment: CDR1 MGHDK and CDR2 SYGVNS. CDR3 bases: TGTGCCAGCAGTGAATTCCTGACAGATCGGGCCGGATATGGCTACACCTTC. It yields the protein CASSEFLTDRAGYGYTF.